This T cell receptor beta chain was observed in a study of blood T cell repertoires in COVID-19. Only in-frame clones appear in the TCRdb table, and some are missing; sequencing was by immunoSEQ multiplex PCR. The sample lists fewer than 130,000 clones; approximately 82% were seen once. This CDR3 comprises 15 residues. The V segment lost 3 bases and the J segment 4 bases; nucleotides outside the gene matches: 8. Germline V CDR1 and CDR2: SGDLS, YYNGEE. V gene TRBV9 combines with J gene TRBJ2-5, with 8 nucleotides matching TRBD2. Sequenced material: peripheral blood. The sequence was obtained from a woman aged 80 or over with acute or convalescent COVID-19. The CDR3 DNA sequence: TGTGCCAGCAGCGCGGGAGGGGGGCTGGTAGAGACCCAGTACTTC. This codes for CASSAGGGLVETQYF.